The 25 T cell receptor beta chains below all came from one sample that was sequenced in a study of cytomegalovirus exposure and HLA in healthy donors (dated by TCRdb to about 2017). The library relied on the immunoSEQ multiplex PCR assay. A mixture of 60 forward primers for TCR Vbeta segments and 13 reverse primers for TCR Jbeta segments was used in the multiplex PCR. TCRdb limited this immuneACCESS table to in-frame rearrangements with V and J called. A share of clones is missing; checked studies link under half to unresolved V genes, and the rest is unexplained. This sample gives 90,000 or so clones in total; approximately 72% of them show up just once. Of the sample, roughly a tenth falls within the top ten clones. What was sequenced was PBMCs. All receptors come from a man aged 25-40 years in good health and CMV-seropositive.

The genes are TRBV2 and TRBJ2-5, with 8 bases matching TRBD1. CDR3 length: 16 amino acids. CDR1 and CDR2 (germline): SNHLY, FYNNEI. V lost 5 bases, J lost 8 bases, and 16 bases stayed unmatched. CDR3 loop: CASSNHRDRLLETQYF. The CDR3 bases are TGTGCCAGCAGTAATCACCGGGACAGGCTCCTCGAAACCCAGTACTTC.

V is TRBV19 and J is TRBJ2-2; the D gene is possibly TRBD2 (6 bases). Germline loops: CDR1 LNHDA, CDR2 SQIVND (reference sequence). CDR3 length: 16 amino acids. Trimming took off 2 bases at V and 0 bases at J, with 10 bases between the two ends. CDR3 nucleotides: TGTGCCAGTAGTATAATGGGCGGGGCGAACACCGGGGAGCTGTTTTTT. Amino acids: CASSIMGGANTGELFF. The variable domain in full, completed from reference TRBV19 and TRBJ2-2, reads DGGITQSPKYLFRKEGQNVTLSCEQNLNHDAMYWYRQDPGQGLRLIYYSQIVNDFQKGDIAEGYSVSREKKESFPLTVTSAQKNPTAFYLCASSIMGGANTGELFFGEGSRLTVL.

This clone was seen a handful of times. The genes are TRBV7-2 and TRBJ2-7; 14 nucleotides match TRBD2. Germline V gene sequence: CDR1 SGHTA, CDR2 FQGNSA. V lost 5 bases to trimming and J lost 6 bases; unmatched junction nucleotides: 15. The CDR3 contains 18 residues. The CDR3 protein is CASSPQGLAGGPPGEQYF. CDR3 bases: TGTGCCAGCAGCCCCCAAGGACTAGCGGGGGGCCCACCTGGCGAGCAGTACTTC.

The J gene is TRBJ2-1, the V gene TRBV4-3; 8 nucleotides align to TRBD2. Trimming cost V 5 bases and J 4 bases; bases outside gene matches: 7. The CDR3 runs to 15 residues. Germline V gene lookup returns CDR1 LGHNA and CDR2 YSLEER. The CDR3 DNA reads TGCGCCAGCAGCTCACGGGGGGGCCATTACAATGAGCAGTTCTTC. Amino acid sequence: CASSSRGGHYNEQFF.

The CDR3 nucleotides read TGTGCCAGCAGTCGGGACCCTAGCGGGGGCGGTTCCGGGGAGCTGTTTTTT. Translating gives CASSRDPSGGGSGELFF. The V call is TRBV28, the J call TRBJ2-2; 10 nucleotides match TRBD2. The V gene end was trimmed by 5 bases and the J gene end by 6 bases; junction bases not matched to a gene: 12. CDR3 length: 17 amino acids. CDR1 MDHEN and CDR2 SYDVKM come from the germline V gene.

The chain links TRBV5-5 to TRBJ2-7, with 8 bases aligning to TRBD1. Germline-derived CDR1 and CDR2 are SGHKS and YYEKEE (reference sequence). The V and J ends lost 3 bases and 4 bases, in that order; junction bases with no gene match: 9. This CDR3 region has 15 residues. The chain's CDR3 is CASSSSSGGWYEQYF. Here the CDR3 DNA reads TGTGCCAGCAGCTCCTCCTCAGGGGGCTGGTACGAGCAGTACTTC.

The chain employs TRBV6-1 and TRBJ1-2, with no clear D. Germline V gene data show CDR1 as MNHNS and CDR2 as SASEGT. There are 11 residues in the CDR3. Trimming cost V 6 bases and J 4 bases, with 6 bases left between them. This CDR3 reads CASRHSYGYTF. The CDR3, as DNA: TGTGCCAGCAGACACAGCTATGGCTACACCTTC.

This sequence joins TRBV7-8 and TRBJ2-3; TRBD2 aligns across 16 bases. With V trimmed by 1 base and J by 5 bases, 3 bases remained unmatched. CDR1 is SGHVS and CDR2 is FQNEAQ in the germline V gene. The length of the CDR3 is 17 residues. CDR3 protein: CASSLGGLAGGRDTQYF. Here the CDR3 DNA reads TGTGCCAGCAGCTTAGGGGGACTAGCGGGGGGGCGAGATACGCAGTATTTT.

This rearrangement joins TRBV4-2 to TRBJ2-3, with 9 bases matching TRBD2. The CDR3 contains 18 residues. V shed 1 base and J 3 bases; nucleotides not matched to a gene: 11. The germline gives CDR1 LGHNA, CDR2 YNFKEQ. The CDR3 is CASSQGEPGLAYTDTQYF. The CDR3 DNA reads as TGTGCCAGCAGCCAAGGGGAACCGGGACTAGCTTATACAGATACGCAGTATTTT.

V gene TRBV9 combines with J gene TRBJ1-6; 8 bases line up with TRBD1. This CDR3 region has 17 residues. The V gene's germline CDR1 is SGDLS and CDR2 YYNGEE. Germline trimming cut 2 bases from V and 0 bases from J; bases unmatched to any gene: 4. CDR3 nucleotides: TGTGCCAGCAGCGTGGGACAGGTGGACTCCTATAATTCACCCCTCCACTTT. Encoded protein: CASSVGQVDSYNSPLHF.

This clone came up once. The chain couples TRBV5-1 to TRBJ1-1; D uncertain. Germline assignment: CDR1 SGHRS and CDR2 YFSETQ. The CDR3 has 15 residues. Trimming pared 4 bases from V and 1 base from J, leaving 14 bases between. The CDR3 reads CASSAVWAGNTEAFF. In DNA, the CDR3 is TGCGCCAGCAGCGCCGTATGGGCGGGGAACACTGAAGCTTTCTTT.

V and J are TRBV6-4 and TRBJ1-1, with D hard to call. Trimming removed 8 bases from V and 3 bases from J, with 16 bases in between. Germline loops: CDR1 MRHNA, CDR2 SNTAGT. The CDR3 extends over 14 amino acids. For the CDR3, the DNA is TGTGCCAGCCGGGCTCGAGGGAGCGACACTGAAGCTTTCTTT. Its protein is CASRARGSDTEAFF.

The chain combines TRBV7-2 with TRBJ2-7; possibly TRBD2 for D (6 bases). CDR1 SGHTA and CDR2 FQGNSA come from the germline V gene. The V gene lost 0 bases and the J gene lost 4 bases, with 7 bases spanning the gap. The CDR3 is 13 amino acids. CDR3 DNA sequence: TGTGCCAGCAGCTTAGCGGGGGGATACGAGCAGTACTTC. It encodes CASSLAGGYEQYF.

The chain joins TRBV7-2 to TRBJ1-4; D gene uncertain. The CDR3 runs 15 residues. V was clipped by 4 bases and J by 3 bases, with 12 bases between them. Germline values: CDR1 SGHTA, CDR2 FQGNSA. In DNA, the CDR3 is TGTGCCAGCAGCTCTAGACGGCTTCCTAATGAAAAACTGTTTTTT. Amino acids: CASSSRRLPNEKLFF.

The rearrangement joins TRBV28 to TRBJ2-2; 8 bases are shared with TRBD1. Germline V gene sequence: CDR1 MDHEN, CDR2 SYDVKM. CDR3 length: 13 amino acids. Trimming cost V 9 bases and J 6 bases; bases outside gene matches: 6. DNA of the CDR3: TGTGCCAGTACCTTACAGGGGGCCGGGGAGCTGTTTTTT. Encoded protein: CASTLQGAGELFF.

CDR3 sequence: CASSLGGTGASPLHF. The CDR3 region has the DNA TGTGCCAGCAGCTTAGGTGGGACAGGGGCTTCACCCCTCCACTTT. This sequence joins TRBV7-9 and TRBJ1-6; 10 bases are shared with TRBD1. The junction had 3 bases not matched to a gene; V was cut back by 1 base and J by 9 bases. The CDR3 length is 15 residues. Germline loops: CDR1 SEHNR, CDR2 FQNEAQ (reference sequence).

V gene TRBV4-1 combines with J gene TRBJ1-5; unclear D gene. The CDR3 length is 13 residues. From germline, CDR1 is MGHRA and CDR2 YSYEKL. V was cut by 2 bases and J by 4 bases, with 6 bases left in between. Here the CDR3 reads CASSQLQNQPQHF. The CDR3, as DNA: TGCGCCAGCAGCCAACTACAGAATCAGCCCCAGCATTTT.

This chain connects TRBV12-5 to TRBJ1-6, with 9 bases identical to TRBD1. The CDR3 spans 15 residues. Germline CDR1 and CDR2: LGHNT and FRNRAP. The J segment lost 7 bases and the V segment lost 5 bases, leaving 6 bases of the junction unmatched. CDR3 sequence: CASGIGDRENSPLHF. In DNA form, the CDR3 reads TGTGCTAGTGGTATTGGGGACAGGGAAAATTCACCCCTCCACTTT.

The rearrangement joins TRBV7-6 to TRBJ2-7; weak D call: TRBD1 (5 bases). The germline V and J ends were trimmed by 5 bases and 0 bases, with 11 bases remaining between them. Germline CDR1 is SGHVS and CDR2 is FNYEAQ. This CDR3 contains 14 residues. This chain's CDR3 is CASSPGWRSYEQYF. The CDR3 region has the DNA TGTGCCAGCAGCCCAGGGTGGCGCTCCTACGAGCAGTACTTC. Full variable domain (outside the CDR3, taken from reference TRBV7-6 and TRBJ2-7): GAGVSQSPRYKVTKRGQDVALRCDPISGHVSLYWYRQALGQGPEFLTYFNYEAQQDKSGLPNDRFSAERPEGSISTLTIQRTEQRDSAMYRCASSPGWRSYEQYFGPGTRLTVT.

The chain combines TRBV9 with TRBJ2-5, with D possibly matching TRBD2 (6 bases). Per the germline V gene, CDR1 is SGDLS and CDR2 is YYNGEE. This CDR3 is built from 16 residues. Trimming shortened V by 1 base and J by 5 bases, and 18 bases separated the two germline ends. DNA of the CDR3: TGTGCCAGCAGCGTACAAAGCGGGTCTAGCCACGAGACCCAGTACTTC. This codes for CASSVQSGSSHETQYF.

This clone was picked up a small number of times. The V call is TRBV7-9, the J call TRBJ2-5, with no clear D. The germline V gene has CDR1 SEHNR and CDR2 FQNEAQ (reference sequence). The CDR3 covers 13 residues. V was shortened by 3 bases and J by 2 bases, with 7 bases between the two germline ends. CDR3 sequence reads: CASSFTSQETQYF. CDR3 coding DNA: TGTGCCAGCAGCTTCACATCACAAGAGACCCAGTACTTC.

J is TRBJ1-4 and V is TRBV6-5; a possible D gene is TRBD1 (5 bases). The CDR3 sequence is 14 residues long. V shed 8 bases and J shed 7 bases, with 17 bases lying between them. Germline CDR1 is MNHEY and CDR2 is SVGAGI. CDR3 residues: CASLAGSGGEKLFF. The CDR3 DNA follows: TGTGCCAGCCTTGCAGGGTCGGGTGGTGAAAAACTGTTTTTT.

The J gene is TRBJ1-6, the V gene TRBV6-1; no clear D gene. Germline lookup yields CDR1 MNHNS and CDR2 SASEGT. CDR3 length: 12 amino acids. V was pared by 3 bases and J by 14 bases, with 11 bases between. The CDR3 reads CASSEEAWALHF. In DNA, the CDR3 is TGTGCCAGCAGTGAGGAGGCCTGGGCCCTCCACTTT.

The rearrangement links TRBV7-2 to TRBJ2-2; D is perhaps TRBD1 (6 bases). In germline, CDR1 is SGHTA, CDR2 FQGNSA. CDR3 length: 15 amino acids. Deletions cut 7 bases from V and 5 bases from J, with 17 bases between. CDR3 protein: CASIGRQTGTGELFF. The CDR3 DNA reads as TGTGCCAGCATTGGCCGTCAAACAGGGACCGGGGAGCTGTTTTTT.

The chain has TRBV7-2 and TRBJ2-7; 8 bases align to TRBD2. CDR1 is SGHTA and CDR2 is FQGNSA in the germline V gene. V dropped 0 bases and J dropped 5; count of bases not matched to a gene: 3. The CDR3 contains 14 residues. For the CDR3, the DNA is TGTGCCAGCAGCTTAGCAGCGGGGGTTAACGAGCAGTACTTC. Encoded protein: CASSLAAGVNEQYF.